Listed below are T cell receptor beta chains from one sample, sequenced in a study of T cell responses to AZD1222 COVID-19 vaccine. Profiled with immunoSEQ multiplex PCR; TCRdb holds only in-frame clones, not every one. The sample contains approximately 100,000 clones, around 91% of which appear only once. The sample consisted of peripheral blood, taken on day 0 of AZD1222 vaccination. The receptors derive from an adult in good health. Both conserved end residues are part of each CDR3. Each record gives: D gene, J gene, V gene, clone size, CDR3 protein, CDR3 DNA. The D gene is left open where the match is weak. Where a row states a size, it is once, few, many or the class of an expanded clone; other rows omit it.

>-|TRBJ2-7|TRBV2|-
CASSSEGVSYEQYF
TGTGCCAGCAGTTCCGAGGGGGTATCCTACGAGCAGTACTTC
>TRBD1|TRBJ1-2|TRBV7-9|-
CASTRQGSLVDYGYTF
TGTGCCAGCACCAGACAGGGGAGCTTGGTCGACTATGGCTACACCTTC
>-|TRBJ2-4|TRBV10-3|-
CAISDLLGTAKNIQYF
TGTGCCATCAGTGACCTACTCGGGACCGCCAAAAACATTCAGTACTTC
>-|TRBJ2-2|TRBV9|-
CASSVAAATWELFF
TGTGCCAGCAGCGTAGCGGCAGCCACCTGGGAGCTGTTTTTT
>-|TRBJ1-1|TRBV7-8|-
CASSGGGSTEAFF
TGTGCCAGCAGCGGGGGCGGGAGCACTGAAGCTTTCTTT
>-|TRBJ1-5|TRBV6-5|-
CASSSSRTASNQPQHF
TGTGCCAGCAGTTCATCGAGGACAGCTAGCAATCAGCCCCAGCATTTT
>TRBD1|TRBJ1-1|TRBV15|-
CATSRARDRISNTEAFF
TGTGCCACCAGCAGAGCGCGGGACAGGATTTCGAACACTGAAGCTTTCTTT
>-|TRBJ2-1|TRBV7-3|-
CASSLAPPSEQFF
TGTGCCAGCAGCTTAGCTCCCCCGTCTGAGCAGTTCTTC
>-|TRBJ1-1|TRBV12-3/TRBV12-4|-
CASSRQGFTEAFF
TGTGCCAGCAGTCGTCAGGGGTTCACTGAAGCTTTCTTT
>TRBD1|TRBJ2-7|TRBV18|once
CASSPGSGTGGYEQYF
TGTGCCAGCTCACCCGGGTCCGGGACAGGGGGATACGAGCAGTACTTC
>-|TRBJ2-7|TRBV9|-
CASSVDEGHEQYF
TGTGCCAGCAGCGTAGATGAAGGCCACGAGCAGTACTTC
>-|TRBJ2-1|TRBV9|-
CASSPRLALVAEQFF
TGTGCCAGCAGTCCTCGACTCGCCCTGGTGGCTGAGCAGTTCTTC
>TRBD2|TRBJ2-1|TRBV25-1|-
CATSTSGGVGEQFF
TGTGCCACCTCGACTAGCGGAGGCGTCGGTGAGCAGTTCTTC
>-|TRBJ1-4|TRBV28|-
CASSLGKGVTNEKLFF
TGTGCCAGCAGTTTGGGGAAGGGGGTAACTAATGAAAAACTGTTTTTT
>TRBD1|TRBJ1-4|TRBV4-1|few
CASSQYYPGTGDEKLFF
TGCGCCAGCAGCCAATACTACCCCGGGACAGGGGATGAAAAACTGTTTTTT
>TRBD1|TRBJ1-2|TRBV28|-
CASSLGAGQVANYGYTF
TGTGCCAGCAGTTTAGGGGCGGGACAGGTGGCTAACTATGGCTACACCTTC
>TRBD1|TRBJ1-2|TRBV28|-
CASRRGAGGRGYGYTF
TGTGCCAGCAGGAGGGGGGCAGGGGGCAGAGGCTATGGCTACACCTTC
>-|TRBJ2-7|TRBV28|-
CASSSAYEQYF
TGTGCCAGCAGTTCTGCCTACGAGCAGTACTTC
>-|TRBJ1-2|TRBV28|-
CASSPARGYTF
TGTGCCAGCAGTCCTGCCAGAGGCTACACCTTC
>-|TRBJ1-3|TRBV5-4|-
CASSGRTADNSGNTIYF
TGTGCCAGCAGCGGTAGGACAGCCGACAACTCTGGAAACACCATATATTTT
>TRBD1|TRBJ1-4|TRBV27|few
CASRRTGGREKLFF
TGTGCCAGCAGGAGGACAGGGGGCCGTGAAAAACTGTTTTTT
>TRBD1|TRBJ1-3|TRBV7-2|-
CASSPQGASGNTIYF
TGTGCCAGCAGCCCCCAGGGGGCCTCTGGAAACACCATATATTTT
>-|TRBJ2-2|TRBV6-5|-
CASSYSNPPAGGELFF
TGTGCCAGCAGTTACTCGAACCCTCCGGCGGGGGGGGAGCTGTTTTTT
>TRBD1|TRBJ1-2|TRBV4-2|-
CASSQDGGQNYGYTF
TGTGCCAGCAGCCAAGACGGGGGACAGAACTATGGCTACACCTTC
>TRBD1|TRBJ1-2|TRBV28|-
CASSSGRGNYGYTF
TGTGCCAGCAGTTCCGGCAGGGGGAACTATGGCTACACCTTC
>-|TRBJ2-7|TRBV27|-
CASSLVGYGGEQYF
TGTGCCAGCAGTTTAGTGGGCTACGGGGGCGAGCAGTACTTC
>-|TRBJ2-1|TRBV10-1|-
CASSEGGTYNEQFF
TGCGCCAGCAGTGAGGGGGGTACCTACAATGAGCAGTTCTTC
>TRBD1|TRBJ1-3|TRBV7-2|once
CASSSGQVRSGNTIYF
TGTGCCAGCAGCTCCGGACAGGTCCGTTCTGGAAACACCATATATTTT
>-|TRBJ2-7|TRBV19|-
CASSMAQTGSYEQYF
TGTGCCAGTAGTATGGCCCAGACAGGATCCTACGAGCAGTACTTC
>-|TRBJ1-2|TRBV29-1|once
CSLYGPRDYGYTF
TGCAGCCTTTATGGGCCTAGGGACTATGGCTACACCTTC
>-|TRBJ2-7|TRBV28|-
CASSLRTQSSLEQYF
TGTGCCAGCAGTTTACGGACCCAGTCCAGTCTCGAGCAGTACTTC
>TRBD1|TRBJ1-3|TRBV28|-
CAIRMTGGSNTIYF
TGTGCCATCAGAATGACAGGGGGCTCGAACACCATATATTTT
>TRBD2|TRBJ2-6|TRBV19|-
CASSPGLAGAGANVLTF
TGTGCCAGTAGTCCCGGACTAGCGGGAGCTGGGGCCAACGTCCTGACTTTC
>TRBD2|TRBJ2-1|TRBV7-9|-
CASSPLTSGRNEQFF
TGTGCCAGCAGCCCCTTAACTAGCGGGAGAAATGAGCAGTTCTTC
>TRBD2|TRBJ2-1|TRBV28|-
CASTATSGNNEQFF
TGTGCCAGCACCGCGACTAGCGGGAACAATGAGCAGTTCTTC
>-|TRBJ1-3|TRBV30|-
CAWSVNAHRPGPNTIYF
TGTGCCTGGAGTGTTAACGCTCATCGACCGGGGCCGAACACCATATATTTT
>-|TRBJ1-4|TRBV7-9|-
CASSPTAATNEKLFF
TGTGCCAGCAGCCCCACGGCCGCAACTAATGAAAAACTGTTTTTT
>TRBD2|TRBJ2-7|TRBV27|-
CASRTLSGSGYEQYF
TGTGCCAGCCGTACCCTCAGCGGGAGTGGCTACGAGCAGTACTTC
>-|TRBJ2-1|TRBV7-3|-
CASSLFSGDDNEQFF
TGTGCCAGCAGCTTATTTTCAGGGGACGACAATGAGCAGTTCTTC
>TRBD2|TRBJ2-1|TRBV3-1/TRBV3-2|-
CASSQAVGLASLGSYNEQFF
TGTGCCAGCAGCCAAGCAGTGGGACTAGCATCCCTAGGCTCCTACAATGAGCAGTTCTTC
>-|TRBJ1-5|TRBV6-5|-
CASSRTGNQPQHF
TGTGCCAGCAGCAGGACAGGCAATCAGCCCCAGCATTTT
>-|TRBJ2-7|TRBV18|-
CASSPPTGYEQYF
TGTGCCAGCTCACCACCGACAGGCTACGAGCAGTACTTC
>-|TRBJ1-2|TRBV28|-
CASSFGGNYGYTF
TGTGCCAGCAGTTTTGGAGGGAACTATGGCTACACCTTC
>-|TRBJ2-3|TRBV11-2|-
CASSSSGTRSTDTQYF
TGTGCCAGCAGCTCCTCGGGGACACGGAGCACAGATACGCAGTATTTT
>TRBD1|TRBJ1-2|TRBV5-4|-
CASSLGMLGTGDHGYTF
TGTGCCAGCAGCTTGGGGATGTTAGGGACAGGGGATCATGGCTACACCTTC
>-|TRBJ1-4|TRBV18|-
CASSLNEGIELFF
TGTGCCAGCTCCTTAAACGAGGGGATCGAACTGTTTTTT
>-|TRBJ2-5|TRBV7-8|-
CASSWGEVQETQYF
TGTGCCAGCAGCTGGGGCGAGGTCCAAGAGACCCAGTACTTC
>-|TRBJ2-5|TRBV18|-
CASSLQPLGGQETQYF
TGTGCCAGCTCGCTCCAACCCCTGGGAGGCCAAGAGACCCAGTACTTC
>-|TRBJ1-4|TRBV11-2|-
CASSSDREKLFF
TGTGCCAGCAGCTCAGACAGAGAAAAACTGTTTTTT
>TRBD2|TRBJ2-7|TRBV7-9|-
CASSLSGSRSYEQYF
TGTGCCAGCAGCCTCAGCGGGAGTAGGTCCTACGAGCAGTACTTC
>-|TRBJ1-6|TRBV19|-
CASSVSGTLSSPLHF
TGTGCCAGTAGTGTCTCCGGGACCTTATCCTCACCCCTCCACTTT
>TRBD1|TRBJ1-5|TRBV28|-
CASLAGQRGGAQPQHF
TGTGCCAGCCTAGCGGGACAGAGGGGTGGAGCTCAGCCCCAGCATTTT
>TRBD1|TRBJ1-5|TRBV5-1|-
CASSPAGQLNQPQHF
TGCGCCAGCAGCCCTGCGGGACAGCTTAATCAGCCCCAGCATTTT
>-|TRBJ1-3|TRBV21-1|once
CASSSRLSGNTIYF
TGTGCCAGCAGCAGTCGTCTCTCTGGAAACACCATATATTTT
>-|TRBJ1-5|TRBV7-2|-
CASSFKGDQPQHF
TGTGCCAGCAGCTTTAAAGGGGATCAGCCCCAGCATTTT
>TRBD2|TRBJ2-1|TRBV11-2|-
CASSLVRTSGGTYNEQFF
TGTGCCAGCAGCTTGGTAAGGACTAGCGGGGGGACATACAATGAGCAGTTCTTC
>TRBD2|TRBJ2-5|TRBV19|-
CASSSRTSGSRETQYF
TGTGCCAGTAGCTCACGGACTAGCGGGAGTAGGGAGACCCAGTACTTC